This T cell receptor (beta chain) derives from a study of blood T cell repertoires in COVID-19. Across the whole study: Italy, Spain and the United States were the sources of the convalescent and acute COVID-19 samples. PBMCs, B-cell-depleted T cells, or T cells provided the cDNA or gDNA that made up the material.

As handled by the study authors: Cell counts per sample came from amplifying reference gene primers. Sequencing used immunoSEQ multiplex PCR; TCRdb keeps in-frame clones, though not all of them. That table furnishes V, J and clone size, whereas the DNA furnished D and trimming. The sample yields about 150,000 clones, 88% seen once. This clone was detected only once. From germline, CDR1 is SGHTS and CDR2 YDEGEE. The CDR3 length is 17 residues. Trimming cost V 4 bases and J 3 bases; bases outside gene matches: 6. The chain couples TRBV5-8 to TRBJ2-1, with 14 nucleotides matching TRBD2. Sequenced input: peripheral blood. This TCR was sampled from a human donor in a cohort sampled during active COVID-19. Here the CDR3 DNA reads TGTGCCAGCAGCCCGGGACTAGCGGGAGTAAGCTACAATGAGCAGTTCTTC. This gives the protein CASSPGLAGVSYNEQFF.